This TCR beta chain derives from a study of cytomegalovirus exposure and HLA in healthy donors. TCRdb's table, derived via immunoSEQ multiplex PCR, lists solely in-frame clones and lacks some. The sample includes approximately 120,000 clones, around 94% of them seen just once. On this clone itself: What it recognizes is unknown.

After removal of 2 bases from V and 6 bases from J, the junction contained 10 bases not matched to a gene. The CDR3 consists of 16 residues. The germline V gene encodes CDR1 MNHEY and CDR2 SMNVEV (reference sequence). Separate from the approximately 670-subject first cohort was the approximately 120-subject validation cohort, to which the donors belonged. Study-level results: The study labeled around 160 TCR beta chains cytomegalovirus-associated. Rarity marked most TCR sequences, yet some public TCRs occurred in many donors. The CMV antigen specificity of a few CMV-associated chains was confirmed through in vitro analysis.

This receptor was taken from a woman under 30 in good health and CMV-seronegative. The chain has TRBV27 and TRBJ2-1, with 7 nucleotides matching TRBD1. Material for sequencing was PBMCs. The DNA for the CDR3 is TGTGCCAGCAGTTTAGGTACAGGGGTGGGGGTCAATGAGCAGTTCTTC. As protein: CASSLGTGVGVNEQFF.